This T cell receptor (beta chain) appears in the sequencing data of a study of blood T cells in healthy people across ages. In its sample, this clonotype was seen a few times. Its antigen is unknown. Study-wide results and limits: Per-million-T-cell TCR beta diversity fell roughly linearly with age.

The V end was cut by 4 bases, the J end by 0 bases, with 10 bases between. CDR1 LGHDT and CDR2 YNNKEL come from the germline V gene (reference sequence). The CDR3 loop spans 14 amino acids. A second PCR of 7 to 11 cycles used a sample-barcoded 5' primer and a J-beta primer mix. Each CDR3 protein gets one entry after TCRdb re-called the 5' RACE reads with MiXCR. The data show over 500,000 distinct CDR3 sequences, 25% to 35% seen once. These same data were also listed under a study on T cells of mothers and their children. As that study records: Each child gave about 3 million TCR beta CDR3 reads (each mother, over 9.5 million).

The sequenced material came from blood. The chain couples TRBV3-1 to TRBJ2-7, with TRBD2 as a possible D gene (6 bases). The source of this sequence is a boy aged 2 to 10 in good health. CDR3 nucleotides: TGTGCCAGCAGCCGGGCGGGGAGCTCCTACGAGCAGTACTTC. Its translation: CASSRAGSSYEQYF.